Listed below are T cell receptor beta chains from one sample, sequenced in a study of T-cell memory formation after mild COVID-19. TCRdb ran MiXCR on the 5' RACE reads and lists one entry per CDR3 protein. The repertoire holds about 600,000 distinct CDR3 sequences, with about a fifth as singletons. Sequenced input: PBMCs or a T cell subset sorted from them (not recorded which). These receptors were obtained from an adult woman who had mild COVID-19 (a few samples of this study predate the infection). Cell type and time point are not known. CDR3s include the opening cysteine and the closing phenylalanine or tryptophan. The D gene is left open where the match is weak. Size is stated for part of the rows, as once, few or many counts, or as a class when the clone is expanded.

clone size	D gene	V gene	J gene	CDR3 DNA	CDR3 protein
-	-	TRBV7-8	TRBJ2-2	TGTGCCAGCAGCTTCTTCTGGGGGGAGCTGTTTTTT	CASSFFWGELFF
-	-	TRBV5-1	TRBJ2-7	TGCGCCAGCAGCTTGGCCGGCCAGGTGAGCTCCTACGAGCAGTACTTC	CASSLAGQVSSYEQYF
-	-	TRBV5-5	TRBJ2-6	TGTGCCAGCAGCGTAGGACATGGTTATTCTGGGGCCAACGTCCTGACTTTC	CASSVGHGYSGANVLTF
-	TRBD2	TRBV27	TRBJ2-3	TGTGCCAGCAGTACGAGGACTAGTATAGGCACAGATACGCAGTATTTT	CASSTRTSIGTDTQYF
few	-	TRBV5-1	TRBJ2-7	TGCGCCAGCAGCCACGAAGGGTTCGCCTACGAGCAGTACTTC	CASSHEGFAYEQYF
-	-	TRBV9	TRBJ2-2	TGTGCCAGCAGCGTAGGTCGGGTGGCCGGGGAGCTGTTTTTT	CASSVGRVAGELFF
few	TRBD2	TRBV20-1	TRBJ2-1	TGCAGTGCTAGCCCGACTAGCGGGGGGGTTGGTGAGCAGTTCTTC	CSASPTSGGVGEQFF
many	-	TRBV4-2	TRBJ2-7	TGTGCCAGCAGCCAACCCGGACAGGGAGGGGAGCAGTACTTC	CASSQPGQGGEQYF
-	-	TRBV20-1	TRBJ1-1	TGCAGTTCTGACCCCTGGGGGACTGAAGCTTTCTTT	CSSDPWGTEAFF
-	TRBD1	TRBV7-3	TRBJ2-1	TGTGCCAGCAGCTGGGGACAGGGGGCCAAAAATGAGCAGTTCTTC	CASSWGQGAKNEQFF
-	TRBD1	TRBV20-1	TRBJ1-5	TGCAGTGCCAAAGGCGGGACAGATAATCAGCCCCAGCATTTT	CSAKGGTDNQPQHF
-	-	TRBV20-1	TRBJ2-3	TGCAGTGCTAGTACTGGCACAGATACGCAGTATTTT	CSASTGTDTQYF
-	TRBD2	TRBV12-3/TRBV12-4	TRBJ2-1	TGTGCCAGCAGTCCAGTGGGGGGGGTCAGCTATGAGCAGTTCTTC	CASSPVGGVSYEQFF
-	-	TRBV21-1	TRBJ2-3	TGTGCCAGCAGCAAAGGCTTGGGACAGGACAAAAATACGCAGTATTTT	CASSKGLGQDKNTQYF
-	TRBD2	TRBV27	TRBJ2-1	TGTGCCAGCAGTTTACTGACTAGCGGGAGCTTGGGTGAGCAGTTCTTC	CASSLLTSGSLGEQFF
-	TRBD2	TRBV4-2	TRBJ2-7	TGTGCCAGCAGCCCCCGATCAGGACTAGCGGGCCCTGGGGAGCAGTACTTC	CASSPRSGLAGPGEQYF
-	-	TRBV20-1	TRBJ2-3	TGCAGTGCCCGGACGCCTGGGACAGATACGCAGTATTTT	CSARTPGTDTQYF
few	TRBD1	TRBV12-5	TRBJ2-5	TGTGCTAGTGGGCCGGGACAGGGCTGGCAAGAGACCCAGTACTTC	CASGPGQGWQETQYF
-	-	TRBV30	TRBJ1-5	TGTGCCTGGGGGCAGGGAGGCAATCAGCCCCAGCATTTT	CAWGQGGNQPQHF
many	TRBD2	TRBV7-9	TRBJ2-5	TGTGCCAGCACCTTAGGACTAGCGGGGGGAGATCAAGAGACCCAGTACTTC	CASTLGLAGGDQETQYF
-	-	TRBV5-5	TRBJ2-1	TGTGCCAGCAGCTTGGCAGCGTCTTACCGGAACAATGAGCAGTTCTTC	CASSLAASYRNNEQFF
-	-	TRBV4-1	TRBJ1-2	TGCGCCAGCAGCCAAGATGGGGGGGGTAACTATGGCTACACCTTC	CASSQDGGGNYGYTF